What follows are 30 T cell receptor beta chains derived from one specimen sequenced in a study of shared clonotypes between healthy human individuals. Profiled with immunoSEQ multiplex PCR; TCRdb holds only in-frame clones, not every one. The sample lists 950,000 to 1,300,000 clones, approximately 68% occurring once. The sample taken for sequencing was memory CD4+ T cells sorted from blood. As to subset: CD45RA-negative fraction. Receptor source: a man younger than 35 in good health.

This clone was seen a few times. The V and J genes are TRBV27 and TRBJ2-3; D not resolved. Trimming shortened V by 3 bases and J by 0 bases, and 7 bases separated the two germline ends. CDR3 length equals 14 residues. The germline V gene has CDR1 MNHEY and CDR2 SMNVEV (reference sequence). The CDR3 DNA sequence: TGTGCCAGCAGTTTTTACGGGAGCACAGATACGCAGTATTTT. Its protein is CASSFYGSTDTQYF.

The chain uses TRBV7-2 and TRBJ1-1; D not certain. Germline lookup yields CDR1 SGHTA and CDR2 FQGNSA. The CDR3 sequence is 13 residues long. The V and J ends lost 3 bases and 2 bases respectively, with 7 bases between them. The CDR3 reads CASSFYKNTEAFF. The CDR3 region has the DNA TGTGCCAGCAGCTTCTACAAAAACACTGAAGCTTTCTTT.

The chain employs TRBV4-2 and TRBJ2-3, with 8 positions matching TRBD2. The germline V gene has CDR1 LGHNA and CDR2 YNFKEQ. V was clipped by 0 bases and J by 2 bases; unmatched bases: 7. The CDR3 length is 17 residues. This chain's CDR3 is CASSQDRAGGFTDTQYF. CDR3 nucleotides: TGTGCCAGCAGCCAAGATAGGGCGGGGGGCTTCACAGATACGCAGTATTTT.

The genes are TRBV5-8 and TRBJ2-7; 10 bases fit TRBD2. V was pared by 1 base and J by 2 bases, with 3 bases of the junction left unmatched. The germline CDR1 and CDR2 sequences are SGHTS and YDEGEE. The CDR3 is 15 amino acids. The CDR3 sequence is CASSLTGTSAYEQYF. CDR3 sequence (DNA): TGTGCCAGCAGCTTGACCGGGACTAGCGCCTACGAGCAGTACTTC.

The genes are TRBV5-6 and TRBJ2-3, with 8 bases that match TRBD1. There are 13 residues in the CDR3. The J segment lost 5 bases and the V segment lost 4 bases, leaving 3 bases of the junction unmatched. CDR1 SGHDT and CDR2 YYEEEE come from the germline V gene. The CDR3 reads CASSRQGLDTQYF. Here the CDR3 DNA reads TGTGCCAGCAGCAGACAGGGGCTAGATACGCAGTATTTT.

This clone has only a few counts. This sequence joins TRBV2 and TRBJ1-6; 10 positions agree with TRBD1. The length of the CDR3 is 15 residues. V was pared by 2 bases and J by 9 bases, with 4 bases of the junction left unmatched. Germline CDR1 reads SNHLY; CDR2 reads FYNNEI. CDR3 residues: CASSERGQGSSPLHF. The CDR3, as DNA: TGTGCCAGCAGTGAACGGGGACAGGGGAGTTCACCCCTCCACTTT.

In this sample, this clone turned up a few times. The J gene is TRBJ2-7, the V gene TRBV27; 9 positions agree with TRBD1. From germline, CDR1 is MNHEY and CDR2 SMNVEV (reference sequence). The CDR3 length is 16 residues. The V segment lost 5 bases and the J segment 5 bases; nucleotides outside the gene matches: 13. The CDR3 protein is CASSPRPRTGDNEQYF. CDR3 DNA: TGTGCCAGCAGTCCTCGCCCCCGGACAGGGGACAACGAGCAGTACTTC.

V and J are TRBV7-9 and TRBJ2-5, with D unresolved. The length of the CDR3 is 13 residues. Trimming cost V 0 bases and J 4 bases, with 6 bases left between them. Germline assignment: CDR1 SEHNR and CDR2 FQNEAQ (reference sequence). The CDR3 spells CASSLAGIETQYF. CDR3 DNA sequence: TGTGCCAGCAGCTTAGCAGGGATAGAGACCCAGTACTTC. The whole variable domain, remainder taken from reference TRBV7-9 and TRBJ2-5, is DTGVSQNPRHKITKRGQNVTFRCDPISEHNRLYWYRQTLGQGPEFLTYFQNEAQLEKSRLLSDRFSAERPKGSFSTLEIQRTEQGDSAMYLCASSLAGIETQYFGPGTRLLVL.

V is TRBV5-6 and J is TRBJ1-3; D not certain. V was shortened by 0 bases and J by 0 bases, with 4 bases between the two germline ends. The CDR3 has 14 residues. Germline V gives CDR1 SGHDT, CDR2 YYEEEE. The CDR3 DNA follows: TGTGCCAGCAGCTTGGACCCCTCTGGAAACACCATATATTTT. Amino acids: CASSLDPSGNTIYF.

The chain carries TRBV5-1 and TRBJ1-5; D call uncertain. Deletions cut 0 bases from V and 0 bases from J, with 13 bases between. Germline-derived CDR1 and CDR2 are SGHRS and YFSETQ. The CDR3 sequence is 17 residues long. Written as DNA, the CDR3 is TGCGCCAGCAGCTTGGTGGGAGATCTTGATAGCAATCAGCCCCAGCATTTT. Translating it yields CASSLVGDLDSNQPQHF.

This chain links TRBV11-3 with TRBJ2-2; the match to TRBD2 covers 15 bases. The V gene's germline CDR1 is SGHNT and CDR2 YENEEA. Germline trimming cut 1 base from V and 5 bases from J; bases unmatched to any gene: 2. This CDR3 is 17 amino acids long. This CDR3 reads CASSLGTSGRETGELFF. The DNA of the CDR3 is TGTGCCAGCAGCTTAGGGACTAGCGGGAGGGAAACCGGGGAGCTGTTTTTT.

This chain uses TRBV9 with TRBJ2-7; 8 nucleotides agree with TRBD2. Germline CDR1 is SGDLS and CDR2 is YYNGEE. The J segment lost 3 bases and the V segment lost 3 bases, leaving 8 bases of the junction unmatched. CDR3 length equals 15 residues. This CDR3 reads CASSEGIAGSYEQYF. CDR3 nucleotides: TGTGCCAGCAGCGAGGGGATAGCGGGAAGCTACGAGCAGTACTTC.

The chain couples TRBV10-1 to TRBJ2-5; 8 positions match TRBD1. V shed 10 bases and J 1 base; nucleotides not matched to a gene: 2. Looked up from germline, CDR1 is WNHNN and CDR2 is SYGVQD (reference sequence). The CDR3 covers 12 residues. The CDR3 region is CAKDRAQETQYF. CDR3 nucleotide sequence: TGCGCCAAGGACAGGGCCCAAGAGACCCAGTACTTC.

The rearrangement uses TRBV19 and TRBJ1-6, with D possibly TRBD1 on 5 matching bases. Per germline, CDR1 LNHDA and CDR2 SQIVND (reference sequence). This CDR3 region has 15 residues. Trimming took off 6 bases at V and 8 bases at J, with 17 bases between the two ends. The CDR3 sequence: CASSTIGGKDSPLHF. Written as DNA, the CDR3 is TGTGCCAGTAGCACAATCGGGGGGAAGGATTCACCCCTCCACTTT.

For this clone: At the DNA level, this CDR3 is encoded by other sequences in the same sample as well. The rearrangement joins TRBV5-4 to TRBJ2-3; D gene unclear. There are 13 residues in the CDR3. Germline V CDR1 and CDR2: SGHNT, YYREEE (reference sequence). The V gene lost 0 bases and the J gene lost 3 bases, with 5 bases spanning the gap. In nucleotides, the CDR3 is TGTGCCAGCAGCTTGGCCACAACAGATACGCAGTATTTT. This encodes CASSLATTDTQYF.

The chain has TRBV10-2 and TRBJ1-4; 8 positions match TRBD1. The CDR3 spans 15 residues. V was clipped by 6 bases and J by 7 bases; unmatched bases: 10. Germline loops: CDR1 WSHSY, CDR2 SAAADI. This chain's CDR3 is CASRRTGSLSEKLFF. In DNA form, the CDR3 reads TGCGCCAGCAGGAGGACAGGGTCGTTAAGTGAAAAACTGTTTTTT.

J is TRBJ1-2 and V is TRBV5-1, with D possibly TRBD1 on 5 matching bases. Deletions cut 0 bases from V and 1 base from J, with 10 bases between. The germline gives CDR1 SGHRS, CDR2 YFSETQ. The CDR3 has 15 amino acids. The CDR3 sequence: CASSLGDGNNYGYTF. The CDR3, as DNA: TGCGCCAGCAGCTTGGGGGACGGGAATAACTATGGCTACACCTTC.

The gene calls are TRBV7-9 and TRBJ2-1; D remains ambiguous. Germline loops: CDR1 SEHNR, CDR2 FQNEAQ (reference sequence). The V end lost 5 bases, the J end lost 10 bases, and 9 bases lay between the germline ends. The CDR3 loop spans 11 amino acids. The CDR3 DNA follows: TGTGCCAGCAGCCTCTATGAGGAGCAGTTCTTC. It codes for CASSLYEEQFF.

On this clone: This may arise from a read error, as a much more abundant clone is one base away. The chain joins TRBV25-1 to TRBJ2-7; the D gene is possibly TRBD1 (6 bases). This CDR3 is built from 13 residues. Germline V lookup: CDR1 MGHDK, CDR2 SYGVNS. Trimming pared 7 bases from V and 0 bases from J, leaving 10 bases between. CDR3 coding DNA: TGTGCCAGCACCGGGACAAACTCCTACGAGCAGTACTTC. Translating it yields CASTGTNSYEQYF.

Regarding this clone: The identical CDR3 is also encoded by other nucleotide sequences in the sample. CDR3 in amino acids: CATSRPQETQYF. The CDR3 DNA sequence: TGTGCCACCAGCAGGCCACAAGAGACCCAGTACTTC. V gene TRBV15 combines with J gene TRBJ2-5; no firm D call. Germline loops: CDR1 LNHNV, CDR2 YYDKDF (reference sequence). This CDR3 is built from 12 residues. The germline V and J ends were trimmed by 3 bases and 2 bases, with 4 bases remaining between them. Complete variable domain (other parts from reference TRBV15 and TRBJ2-5): DAMVIQNPRYQVTQFGKPVTLSCSQTLNHNVMYWYQQKSSQAPKLLFHYYDKDFNNEADTPDNFQSRRPNTSFCFLDIRSPGLGDTAMYLCATSRPQETQYFGPGTRLLVL.

The count of this clone is one. The J gene is TRBJ1-6, the V gene TRBV11-2, with a tentative D call TRBD1 (6 bases). Germline CDR1 reads SGHAT; CDR2 reads FQNNGV. V shed 6 bases and J shed 7 bases, with 13 bases lying between them. CDR3 length: 14 amino acids. CDR3 coding DNA: TGTGCCAGCAGTCGGACTACAGGGAATTCACCCCTCCACTTT. Amino acid sequence: CASSRTTGNSPLHF.

The chain links TRBV2 to TRBJ2-3; TRBD1 agrees at 9 bases. Unmatched junction bases numbered 8, after V lost 5 bases and J lost 2 bases. The length of the CDR3 is 16 residues. Germline V lookup: CDR1 SNHLY, CDR2 FYNNEI. The CDR3 bases are TGTGCCAGCAGTAGTAGGACAGGGGTCGTCACAGATACGCAGTATTTT. Translated, it gives CASSSRTGVVTDTQYF.

The chain combines TRBV10-2 with TRBJ1-5; 7 bases are a match to TRBD1. CDR1 and CDR2 from the germline V gene are WSHSY and SAAADI. V gave up 4 bases and J gave up 10 bases; unmatched junction bases: 10. There are 14 residues in the CDR3. CDR3 loop: CASSAWGQGVPQHF. CDR3 nucleotides: TGCGCCAGCAGTGCCTGGGGGCAGGGGGTACCCCAGCATTTT.

The V gene is TRBV6-6, the J gene TRBJ2-1; TRBD2 aligns across 10 bases. Trimming at V came to 6 bases and at J to 5 bases, leaving 1 base not matched to a gene. CDR1 and CDR2 (germline): MNHNY, SVGAGI (reference sequence). There are 13 residues in the CDR3. The CDR3 loop reads CASRGLANNEQFF. The CDR3 region has the DNA TGTGCCAGCAGGGGACTAGCGAACAATGAGCAGTTCTTC.

CDR3 region: CASRPPGAGVHEQFF. The DNA of the CDR3 is TGTGCCAGCAGGCCGCCGGGAGCGGGAGTGCATGAGCAGTTCTTC. The genes are TRBV7-2 and TRBJ2-1, with 8 bases lining up with TRBD2. The V and J ends lost 6 bases and 8 bases, in that order; junction bases with no gene match: 12. The germline V gene encodes CDR1 SGHTA and CDR2 FQGNSA. This CDR3 region has 15 residues. Together with reference TRBV7-2 and TRBJ2-1, the CDR3 gives the full variable domain: GAGVSQSPSNKVTEKGKDVELRCDPISGHTALYWYRQSLGQGLEFLIYFQGNSAPDKSGLPSDRFSAERTGGSVSTLTIQRTQQEDSAVYLCASRPPGAGVHEQFFGPGTRLTVL.

V is TRBV5-6 and J is TRBJ1-2, with no clear D. The CDR3 has 13 residues. V lost 1 base and J lost 2, with 6 bases in between. Germline CDR1 SGHDT, CDR2 YYEEEE. The CDR3 sequence: CASSLNGNYGYTF. The CDR3, as DNA: TGTGCCAGCAGCTTGAACGGGAACTATGGCTACACCTTC.

This chain connects TRBV5-5 to TRBJ1-5; 9 nucleotides align to TRBD1. CDR3 length equals 15 residues. Trimming took 3 bases from V and 1 from J; bases not matched to a gene: 2. Germline V lookup: CDR1 SGHKS, CDR2 YYEKEE (reference sequence). In DNA, the CDR3 is TGTGCCAGCAGCTCGACAGGGGGGAGCAATCAGCCCCAGCATTTT. Residues: CASSSTGGSNQPQHF.

The V and J genes are TRBV6-4 and TRBJ2-2; D may correspond to TRBD1 or TRBD2 (5 bases each). The CDR3 is 13 residues long. Trimming left V 2 bases short and J 5 bases short, with 6 bases between. CDR1 is MRHNA and CDR2 is SNTAGT in the germline V gene. This CDR3 reads CASSDEGTGELFF. In nucleotides, the CDR3 is TGTGCCAGCAGTGACGAGGGGACCGGGGAGCTGTTTTTT.

The chain carries TRBV5-1 and TRBJ2-3, with D unresolved. With 4 bases removed from V and 0 bases from J, the gap between germline ends came to 12 bases. CDR3 length equals 15 residues. Germline values: CDR1 SGHRS, CDR2 YFSETQ. The CDR3 DNA follows: TGCGCCAGCAGCCCCAAAGGGCAGAGCACAGATACGCAGTATTTT. Translating it yields CASSPKGQSTDTQYF. The full variable domain, completed using reference TRBV5-1 and TRBJ2-3, is KAGVTQTPRYLIKTRGQQVTLSCSPISGHRSVSWYQQTPGQGLQFLFEYFSETQRNKGNFPGRFSGRQFSNSRSEMNVSTLELGDSALYLCASSPKGQSTDTQYFGPGTRLTVL.

In regard to this clone: At the DNA level, this CDR3 is encoded by other sequences in the same sample as well. The DNA for the CDR3 is TGCGCCAGCAGCTTGGAGAGCGGGAGCTCCTACAATGAGCAGTTCTTC. Protein product: CASSLESGSSYNEQFF. The chain joins TRBV5-1 to TRBJ2-1; 8 nucleotides align to TRBD2. The ends lost 0 bases at V and 0 bases at J; junction bases unmatched: 2. Germline CDR1 SGHRS, CDR2 YFSETQ. This CDR3 has 16 amino acids.